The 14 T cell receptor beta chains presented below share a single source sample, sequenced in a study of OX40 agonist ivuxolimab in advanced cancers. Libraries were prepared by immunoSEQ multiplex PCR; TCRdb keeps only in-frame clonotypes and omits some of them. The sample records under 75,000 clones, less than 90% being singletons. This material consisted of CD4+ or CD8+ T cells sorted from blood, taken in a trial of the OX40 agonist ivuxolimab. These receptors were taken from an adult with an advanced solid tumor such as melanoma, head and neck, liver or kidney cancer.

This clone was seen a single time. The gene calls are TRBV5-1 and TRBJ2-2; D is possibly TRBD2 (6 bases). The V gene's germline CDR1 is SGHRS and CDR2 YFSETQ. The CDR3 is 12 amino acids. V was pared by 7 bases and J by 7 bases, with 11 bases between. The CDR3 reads CASHSGVGELFF. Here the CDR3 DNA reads TGCGCCAGCCATTCGGGGGTCGGGGAGCTGTTTTTT.

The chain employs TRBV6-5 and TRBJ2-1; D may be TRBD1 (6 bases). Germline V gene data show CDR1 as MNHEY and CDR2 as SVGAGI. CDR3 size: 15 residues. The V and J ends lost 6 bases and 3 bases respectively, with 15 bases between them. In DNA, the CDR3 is TGTGCCAGCAGGAGGGGGATTAGCCTCTACAATGAGCAGTTCTTC. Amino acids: CASRRGISLYNEQFF.

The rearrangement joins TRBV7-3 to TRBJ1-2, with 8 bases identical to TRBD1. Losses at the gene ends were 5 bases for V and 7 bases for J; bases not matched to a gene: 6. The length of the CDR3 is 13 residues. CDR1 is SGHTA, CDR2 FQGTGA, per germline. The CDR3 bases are TGTGCCAGCAGCCCGACAGGGGAGGGTGGCTACACCTTC. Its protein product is CASSPTGEGGYTF.

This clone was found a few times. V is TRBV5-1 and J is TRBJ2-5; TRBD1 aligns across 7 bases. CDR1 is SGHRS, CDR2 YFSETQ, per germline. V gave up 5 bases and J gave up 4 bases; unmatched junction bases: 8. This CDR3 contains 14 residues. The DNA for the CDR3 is TGCGCCAGCAGTCTGGTAGAGGGGGCAGAGACCCAGTACTTC. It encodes CASSLVEGAETQYF.

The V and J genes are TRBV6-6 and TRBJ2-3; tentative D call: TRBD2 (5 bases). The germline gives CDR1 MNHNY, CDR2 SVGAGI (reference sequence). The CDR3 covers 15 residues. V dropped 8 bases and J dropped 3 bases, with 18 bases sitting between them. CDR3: CASGNPDWSTDTQYF. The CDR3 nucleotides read TGTGCCAGCGGGAACCCGGACTGGTCGACAGATACGCAGTATTTT.

CDR3 amino acids: CAWGTVSGNTIYF. The CDR3 DNA follows: TGTGCCTGGGGGACAGTCTCTGGAAACACCATATATTTT. The chain has TRBV30 and TRBJ1-3; 7 bases agree with TRBD1. V was pared by 5 bases and J by 0 bases, with 1 base of the junction left unmatched. There are 13 residues in the CDR3. CDR1 is GTSNPN and CDR2 is SVGIG in the germline V gene (reference sequence).

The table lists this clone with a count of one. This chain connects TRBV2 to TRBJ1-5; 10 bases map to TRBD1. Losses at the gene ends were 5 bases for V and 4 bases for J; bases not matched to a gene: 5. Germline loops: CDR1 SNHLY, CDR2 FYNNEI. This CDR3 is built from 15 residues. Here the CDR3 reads CASSRRQGANQPQHF. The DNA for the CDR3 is TGTGCCAGCAGTAGACGACAGGGGGCGAATCAGCCCCAGCATTTT.

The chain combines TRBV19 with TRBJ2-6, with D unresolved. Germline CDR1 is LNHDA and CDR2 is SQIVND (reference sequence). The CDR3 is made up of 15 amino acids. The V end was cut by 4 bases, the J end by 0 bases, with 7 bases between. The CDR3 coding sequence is TGTGCCAGTAGTAAGGGAAACTCTGGGGCCAACGTCCTGACTTTC. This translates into CASSKGNSGANVLTF.

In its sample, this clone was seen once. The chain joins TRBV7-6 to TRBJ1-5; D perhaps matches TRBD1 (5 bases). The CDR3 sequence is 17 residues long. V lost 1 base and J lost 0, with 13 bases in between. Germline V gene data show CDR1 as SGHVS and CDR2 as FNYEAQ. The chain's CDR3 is CASSLEPGTYSNQPQHF. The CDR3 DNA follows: TGTGCCAGCAGCTTAGAGCCGGGGACCTATAGCAATCAGCCCCAGCATTTT. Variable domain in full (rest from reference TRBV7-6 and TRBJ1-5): GAGVSQSPRYKVTKRGQDVALRCDPISGHVSLYWYRQALGQGPEFLTYFNYEAQQDKSGLPNDRFSAERPEGSISTLTIQRTEQRDSAMYRCASSLEPGTYSNQPQHFGDGTRLSIL.

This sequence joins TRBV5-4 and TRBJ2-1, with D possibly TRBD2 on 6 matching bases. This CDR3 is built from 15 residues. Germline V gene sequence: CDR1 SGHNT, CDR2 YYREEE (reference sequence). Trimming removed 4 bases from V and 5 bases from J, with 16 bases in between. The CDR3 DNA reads TGTGCCAGCAGCCCGGCGGACTATCAGGACAATGAGCAGTTCTTC. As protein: CASSPADYQDNEQFF.

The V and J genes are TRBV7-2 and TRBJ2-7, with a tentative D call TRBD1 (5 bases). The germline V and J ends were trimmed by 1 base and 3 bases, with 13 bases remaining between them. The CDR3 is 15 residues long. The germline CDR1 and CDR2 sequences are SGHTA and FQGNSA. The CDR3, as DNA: TGTGCCAGCAGCTTAGACGGGCAGGGCTTCTACGAGCAGTACTTC. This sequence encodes CASSLDGQGFYEQYF.

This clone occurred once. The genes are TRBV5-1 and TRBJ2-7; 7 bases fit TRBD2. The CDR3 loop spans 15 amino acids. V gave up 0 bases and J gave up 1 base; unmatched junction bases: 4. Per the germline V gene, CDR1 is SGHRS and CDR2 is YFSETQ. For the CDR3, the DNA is TGCGCCAGCAGCTTGGGGCAGGGAGGGTCCTACGAGCAGTACTTC. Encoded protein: CASSLGQGGSYEQYF.

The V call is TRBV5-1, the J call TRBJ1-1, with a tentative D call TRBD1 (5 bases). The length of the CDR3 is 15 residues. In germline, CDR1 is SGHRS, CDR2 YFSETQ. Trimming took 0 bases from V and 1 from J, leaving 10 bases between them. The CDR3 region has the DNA TGCGCCAGCAGCTTGGAGCAGGGAAGGAACACTGAAGCTTTCTTT. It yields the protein CASSLEQGRNTEAFF.

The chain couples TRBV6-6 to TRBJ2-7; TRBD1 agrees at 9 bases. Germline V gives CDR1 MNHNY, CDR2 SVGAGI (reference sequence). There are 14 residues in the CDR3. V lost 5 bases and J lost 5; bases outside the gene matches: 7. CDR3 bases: TGTGCCAGCAGTGGGGGACAGGGTGTCCACGAGCAGTACTTC. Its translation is CASSGGQGVHEQYF.